This T cell receptor (beta chain) was profiled in a study of tumor-infiltrating lymphocytes in primary liver carcinoma (dated by TCRdb to about 2017). At the level of the whole study: Four or five patients with histopathologically diagnosed primary liver carcinoma underwent surgical resection in China between November 2015 and March 2016. A total of roughly 35 specimens from 5 patients, comprising approximately 25 tumor regions, 5 adjacent noncancerous liver tissues and 5 peripheral blood samples, were covered by TCRbeta repertoire sequencing. Of the five patients, three men and two women aged 30 to 69 years, four had hepatocellular carcinoma and one had combined HCC and intrahepatic cholangiocarcinoma. Each sample produced roughly 3.65 to 7.13 million productive TCRbeta reads, and read depth showed no significant difference between tissue types. High reproducibility was observed for the technical replicate repertoires, with mean shared-clone rates near 0.89 and correlation coefficients above 0.95. Tumors of the five patients were stage T1-T3 N0M0 with maximum diameters of roughly 4.2 to 10 cm. TCRbeta repertoire sequencing, expression microarrays and whole-exome sequencing were combined in the study across five regions of each liver tumor, with adjacent normal tissue and blood also included. What the authors observed across the whole study: Since the samples were bulk and unsorted, there was no way to compare CD4+ and CD8+ T cell repertoires. With just four to six patients in the study, the authors point out that the findings should be validated in a larger study. Only the TCR beta chain was sequenced, so true repertoire diversity is likely underestimated because unpaired alpha chains were not captured. Repertoire overlap was found to be higher between tumor regions (mean roughly 36%) than between tumor-adjacent (roughly 17%) or tumor-blood (14%) pairs, consistent with antigen-driven expansion. The top 250 clones made up a significantly larger repertoire fraction in tumors than in blood (p = 0.039).

On this clonotype itself: The clone's antigen remains unknown. An end of the junction differs from the germline gene, which may be a read error.

A constant-region primer and ProtoScript II reverse transcriptase were used to reverse-transcribe TCRbeta-specific cDNA from roughly 0.5 ug total RNA. Three nested multiplex PCR rounds, following a slightly modified ARM-PCR procedure, were used to build the TCRbeta libraries. Each of the first two PCR rounds ran for approximately 10 cycles and used multiplex TRBV1-TRBV30 forward primers together with a Cbeta reverse primer. Sample barcodes and Illumina adapters were attached in a final 25-cycle PCR using Deep VentR polymerase. Amplicons of 200-500 bp were gel-purified with a QIAquick gel extraction kit before sequencing. An Illumina HiSeq 2500 was used to sequence the TCRbeta amplicons, generating 250-bp paired-end reads. Processing in the source paper ran as follows. To recover full CDR3 sequences, reads were quality-trimmed using Trimmomatic v0.33 and paired reads were then merged using FLASH v1.2.11. V, D and J germline segments were assigned to the rearranged TCRbeta sequences using MiGEC v1.2.1b. Clonotype statistics and Shannon-Wiener diversity indices were calculated with VDJtools v1.0.0. To cut down on sampling bias, every analysis after diversity analysis relied on just the 250 most abundant clonotypes from each sample. In-frame beta chains were kept once TCRdb had trimmed the public reads at Q25 with fastp and called clones with MiXCR. Rows are unified per CDR3 protein, each entry keeping the most common DNA and genes. TCRdb's processing, not the study's, gives the V and J calls here. In this sample the table shows hundreds of thousands of distinct CDR3 sequences, nearly 60% of which occur a single time. The ten largest clones add up to about a sixth of the sample.

TRIzol reagent was used to extract blood RNA from unsorted whole blood, while the DNeasy Blood & Tissue kit provided the germline DNA. At the time of sampling, the patients were treatment-naive and had chronic HBV infection. Approximately 3.8 milliliters of peripheral blood were collected into K2EDTA tubes before surgery. The CDR1 and CDR2 encoded by the germline V gene are ENHRY and SYGVKD. The CDR3 holds 15 amino acids from the cysteine to the phenylalanine. The DNA shown is the 45-base CDR3, in frame from base 1. The specimen sequenced was peripheral blood. The sequence derives from a woman in her thirties with primary liver carcinoma and hepatitis B virus infection. This sequence uses TRBV10-3 and TRBJ2-1, with 11 middle bases fitting TRBD2. The nucleotides read TGTGCCATCAGGGCCGGGACTAGCGGCTACAATGACCAGTTCTTC. The encoded protein is CAIRAGTSGYNDQFF.